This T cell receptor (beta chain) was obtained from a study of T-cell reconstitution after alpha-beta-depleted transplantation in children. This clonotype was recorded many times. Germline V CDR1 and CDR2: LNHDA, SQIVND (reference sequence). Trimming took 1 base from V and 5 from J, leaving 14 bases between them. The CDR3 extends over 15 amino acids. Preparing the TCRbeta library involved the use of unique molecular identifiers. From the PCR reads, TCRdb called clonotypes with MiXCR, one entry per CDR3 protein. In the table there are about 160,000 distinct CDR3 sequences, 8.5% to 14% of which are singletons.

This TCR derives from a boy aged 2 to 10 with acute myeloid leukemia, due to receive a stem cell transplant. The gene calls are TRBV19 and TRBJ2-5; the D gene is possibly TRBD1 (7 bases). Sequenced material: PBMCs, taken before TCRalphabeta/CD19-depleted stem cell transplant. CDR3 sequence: CASSIGAGGSETQYF. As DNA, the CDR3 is TGTGCCAGTAGTATAGGTGCAGGGGGGTCGGAGACCCAGTACTTC.